This T cell receptor beta chain derives from a study of beta chain features in type 1 diabetes. Study-wide background: Patient and healthy donor groups were alike in age, gender and cell yields.

J lost 2 bases, V lost 4 bases, and 8 bases had no gene match. The CDR3 consists of 15 residues. Per the germline V gene, CDR1 is MNHEY and CDR2 is SVGAGI. Sort purity for all populations was recorded as exceeding 98%. Every isolated RNA sample was fully reverse transcribed, so sequencing captured expressed TCRB transcripts. This table comes from immunoSEQ multiplex PCR, and its TCRdb copy is limited to in-frame clones, with some not included. The data contain about 150,000 clones, roughly 10% of them singletons. Only a few counts were recorded for this clone. The sequenced sample was central memory CD4+ T cells from blood. The rearrangement uses TRBV6-5 and TRBJ2-7, with 7 bases identical to TRBD2. The clonotype originates from a man younger than 35 in good health. The CDR3 spells CASSSPGGPTYEQYF. CDR3 DNA: TGTGCCAGCAGTTCTCCGGGGGGACCTACCTACGAGCAGTACTTC.